These 6 T cell receptor beta chains were all obtained from the same sample, sequenced in a study of blood T cell repertoires in COVID-19. Clones were sequenced by immunoSEQ multiplex PCR, and TCRdb holds only the in-frame ones, with some missing. The sample holds a few hundred thousand clones, roughly 86% seen once. The sample comprised peripheral blood. The receptors shown here come from a man aged 55-75 years with acute or convalescent COVID-19.

V usage is TRBV11-1 and J usage is TRBJ1-1, with 8 bases lining up with TRBD1. The CDR3 runs to 13 residues. Looked up from germline, CDR1 is SGHAT and CDR2 is FQDESV (reference sequence). Trimming took 5 bases from V and 5 from J; bases not matched to a gene: 4. CDR3 bases: TGTGCCAGCAGCGTAGACAGGGGAACTGAAGCTTTCTTT. This sequence encodes CASSVDRGTEAFF.

The V and J genes are TRBV27 and TRBJ2-1, with 7 nucleotides matching TRBD2. The CDR3 totals 14 residues. J lost 5 bases, V lost 3 bases, and 4 bases had no gene match. Germline-derived CDR1 and CDR2 are MNHEY and SMNVEV (reference sequence). This chain's CDR3 is CASSLSGDHNEQFF. In DNA, the CDR3 is TGTGCCAGCAGTTTGAGCGGGGATCACAATGAGCAGTTCTTC.

The chain carries TRBV9 and TRBJ2-2; no clear D gene. Germline V gene data show CDR1 as SGDLS and CDR2 as YYNGEE. The CDR3 extends over 14 amino acids. Trimming left V 4 bases short and J 4 bases short, with 11 bases between. The CDR3: CASSPLTTTGELFF. The CDR3 coding sequence is TGTGCCAGCAGCCCCCTAACTACCACCGGGGAGCTGTTTTTT. Full variable domain (missing parts from reference TRBV9 and TRBJ2-2): DSGVTQTPKHLITATGQRVTLRCSPRSGDLSVYWYQQSLDQGLQFLIQYYNGEERAKGNILERFSAQQFPDLHSELNLSSLELGDSALYFCASSPLTTTGELFFGEGSRLTVL.

The chain combines TRBV7-2 with TRBJ2-3; tentatively, D is TRBD1 (6 bases). V dropped 4 bases and J dropped 0 bases, with 14 bases sitting between them. Germline V gene lookup returns CDR1 SGHTA and CDR2 FQGNSA. The CDR3 runs to 16 residues. This CDR3 reads CASSSGGHLSTDTQYF. CDR3 nucleotides: TGTGCCAGCAGCTCTGGGGGACACCTTAGCACAGATACGCAGTATTTT.

V usage is TRBV9 and J usage is TRBJ1-2; a possible D gene is TRBD1 (5 bases). The germline gives CDR1 SGDLS, CDR2 YYNGEE. Trimming took off 0 bases at V and 5 bases at J, with 8 bases between the two ends. The CDR3 length is 13 residues. The CDR3, as DNA: TGTGCCAGCAGCGTAGCTGCAGGGTATGGCTACACCTTC. It yields the protein CASSVAAGYGYTF.

This clone has just one count. V and J are TRBV18 and TRBJ2-1; 8 bases are shared with TRBD1. V gave up 0 bases and J gave up 1 base; unmatched junction bases: 23. The CDR3 extends over 23 amino acids. CDR1 and CDR2 (germline): KGHSH, LQKENI. The CDR3 reads CASSPPVGVGRGPEGRSYNEQFF. CDR3 in DNA: TGTGCCAGCTCACCACCCGTGGGTGTCGGCAGGGGGCCCGAAGGTAGGTCCTACAATGAGCAGTTCTTC.